Sequencing of this T cell receptor beta chain was carried out in a study of lymphopenia after photon versus proton radiotherapy. Study findings and constraints: Post-nadir diversity loss with photons came from oligoclonal expansion, particularly CD8+ Temra cells.

CDR1 and CDR2 from the germline V gene are WNHNN and SYGVQD (reference sequence). V lost 5 bases, J lost 4 bases, and 4 bases stayed unmatched. This CDR3 spans 14 amino acids. The repertoire was sequenced with immunoSEQ multiplex PCR; TCRdb's copy has only in-frame clones and lacks some. The sample includes around 33,000 clones, roughly nine tenths of them seen just once. Of note for this clone: Its antigen is undetermined.

Sequencing used peripheral blood, obtained from a patient treated with proton-based radiotherapy. The TCR originated in a woman in her seventies with pancreatic cancer. Some clones in this sample may be carry-over from other donors' samples. The V call is TRBV10-1, the J call TRBJ1-3; TRBD1 matches at 8 bases. The CDR3 DNA is TGCGCCAGCAGTCCGGACAGGGCGGGAAACACCATATATTTT. This encodes CASSPDRAGNTIYF.